The source of this T cell receptor (beta chain) is a study of tumor and adjacent non-tumor tissue in lung cancer. Study-wide background: Patients were aged about 31 to 76, ten or so men and 5 women, stage I to III.

No cell sorting was done before RNA was extracted from the tissue. The normal lung tissue was taken more than 3 cm from the tumor edge. TCRbeta libraries were built with three rounds of nested PCR, modified from ARM-PCR. TCRdb reprocessed the multiplex PCR reads with MiXCR, giving one entry per CDR3 protein. The table has around 99,000 distinct CDR3 sequences, about 64% seen once; the top ten hold roughly 20%. Whole-study findings and limits: In normal lung, the top 100 clones were significantly more dominant than in tumor.

To note about this clonotype: Its specificity is unknown. A much larger clone is a single base away; this may be a read error.

The CDR3 is 14 residues long. Sequencing was done on a sample of distant non-tumor lung tissue. The source is a man aged 55 to 70 with non-small cell lung cancer. V usage is TRBV12-3 or TRBV12-4 and J usage is TRBJ1-1; tentatively, D is TRBD1 (5 bases). Here the CDR3 reads CACRRGGQSTEAFF. The CDR3 coding sequence is TGTGCCTGCAGGAGGGGCGGCCAGAGCACTGAAGCTTTCTTT.